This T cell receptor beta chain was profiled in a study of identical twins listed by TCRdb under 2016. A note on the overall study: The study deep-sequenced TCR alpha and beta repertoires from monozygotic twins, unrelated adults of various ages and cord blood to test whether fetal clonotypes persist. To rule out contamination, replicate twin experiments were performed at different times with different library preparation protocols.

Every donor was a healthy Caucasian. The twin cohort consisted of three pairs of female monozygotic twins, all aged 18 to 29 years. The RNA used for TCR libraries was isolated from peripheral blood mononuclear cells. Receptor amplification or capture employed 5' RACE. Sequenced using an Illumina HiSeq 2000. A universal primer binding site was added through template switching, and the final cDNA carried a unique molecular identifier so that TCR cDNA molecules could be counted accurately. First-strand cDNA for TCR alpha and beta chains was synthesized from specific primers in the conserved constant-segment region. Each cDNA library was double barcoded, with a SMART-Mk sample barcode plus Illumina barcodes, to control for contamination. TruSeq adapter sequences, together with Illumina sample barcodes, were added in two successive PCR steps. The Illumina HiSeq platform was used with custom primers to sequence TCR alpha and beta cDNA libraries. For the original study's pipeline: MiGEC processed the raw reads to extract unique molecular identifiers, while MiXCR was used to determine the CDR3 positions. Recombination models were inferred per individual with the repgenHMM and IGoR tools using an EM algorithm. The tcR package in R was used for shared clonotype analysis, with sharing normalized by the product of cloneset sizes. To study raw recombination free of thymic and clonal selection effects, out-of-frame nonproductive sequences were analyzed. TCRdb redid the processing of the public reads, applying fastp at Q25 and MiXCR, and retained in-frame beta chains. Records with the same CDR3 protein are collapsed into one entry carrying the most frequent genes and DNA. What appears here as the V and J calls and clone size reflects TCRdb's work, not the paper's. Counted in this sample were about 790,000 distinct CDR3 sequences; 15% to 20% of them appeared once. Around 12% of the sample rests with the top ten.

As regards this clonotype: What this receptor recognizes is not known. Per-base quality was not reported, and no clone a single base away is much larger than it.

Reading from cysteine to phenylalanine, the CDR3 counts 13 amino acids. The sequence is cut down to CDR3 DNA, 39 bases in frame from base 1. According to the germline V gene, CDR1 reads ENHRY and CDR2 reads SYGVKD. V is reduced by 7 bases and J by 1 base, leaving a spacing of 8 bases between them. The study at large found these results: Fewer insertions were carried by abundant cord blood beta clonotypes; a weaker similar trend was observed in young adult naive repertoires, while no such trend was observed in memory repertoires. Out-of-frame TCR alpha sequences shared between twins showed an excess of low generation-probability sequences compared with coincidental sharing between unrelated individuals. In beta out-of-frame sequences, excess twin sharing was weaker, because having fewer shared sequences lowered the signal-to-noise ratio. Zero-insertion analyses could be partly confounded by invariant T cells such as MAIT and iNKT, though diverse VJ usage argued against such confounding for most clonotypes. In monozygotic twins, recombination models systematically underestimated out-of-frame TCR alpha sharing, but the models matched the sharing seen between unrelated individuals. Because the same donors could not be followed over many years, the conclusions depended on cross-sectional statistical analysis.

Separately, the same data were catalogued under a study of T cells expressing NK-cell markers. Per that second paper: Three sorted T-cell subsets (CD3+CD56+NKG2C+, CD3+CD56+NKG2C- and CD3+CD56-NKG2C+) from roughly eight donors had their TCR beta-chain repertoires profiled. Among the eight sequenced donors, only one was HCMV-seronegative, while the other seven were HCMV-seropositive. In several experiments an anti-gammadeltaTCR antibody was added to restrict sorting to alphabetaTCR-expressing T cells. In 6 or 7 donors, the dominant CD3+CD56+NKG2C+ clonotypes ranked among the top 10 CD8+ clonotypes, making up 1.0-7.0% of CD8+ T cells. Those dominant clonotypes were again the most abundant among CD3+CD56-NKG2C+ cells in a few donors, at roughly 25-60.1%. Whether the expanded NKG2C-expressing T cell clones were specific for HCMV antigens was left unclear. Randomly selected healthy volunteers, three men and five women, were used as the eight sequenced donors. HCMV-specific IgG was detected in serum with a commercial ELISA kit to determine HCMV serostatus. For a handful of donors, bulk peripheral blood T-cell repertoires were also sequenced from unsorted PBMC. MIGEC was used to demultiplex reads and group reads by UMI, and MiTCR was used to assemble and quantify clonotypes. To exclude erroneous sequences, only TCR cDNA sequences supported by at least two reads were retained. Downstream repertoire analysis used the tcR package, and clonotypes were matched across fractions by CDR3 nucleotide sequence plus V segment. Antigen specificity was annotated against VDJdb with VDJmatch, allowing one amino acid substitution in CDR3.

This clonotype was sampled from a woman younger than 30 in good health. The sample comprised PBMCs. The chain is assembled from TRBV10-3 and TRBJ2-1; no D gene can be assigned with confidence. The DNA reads TGTGCCATCACGGCCTCTTCCTACAATGAGCAGTTCTTC. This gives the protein CAITASSYNEQFF.